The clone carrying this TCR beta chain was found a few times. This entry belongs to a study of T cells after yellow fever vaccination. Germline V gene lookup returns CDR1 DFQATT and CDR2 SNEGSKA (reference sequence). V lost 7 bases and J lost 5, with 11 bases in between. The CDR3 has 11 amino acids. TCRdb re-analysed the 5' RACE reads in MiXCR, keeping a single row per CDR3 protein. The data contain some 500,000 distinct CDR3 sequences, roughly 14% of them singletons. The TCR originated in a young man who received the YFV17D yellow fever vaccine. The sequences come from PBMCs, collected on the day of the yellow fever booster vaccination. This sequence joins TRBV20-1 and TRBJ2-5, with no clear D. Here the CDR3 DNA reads TGCAGTGGGATCCCTTCGGAGACCCAGTACTTC. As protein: CSGIPSETQYF.